Below are 22 T cell receptor beta chains sequenced from a single sample in a study of blood T cells in healthy people across ages. PCR was performed a second time for about 6 to 12 cycles using a sample-barcoded 5' primer and a J-beta primer mix. TCRdb itself ran the 5' RACE reads through MiXCR, one entry per CDR3 protein. This sample has about 570,000 distinct CDR3 sequences; about 26% occur once, and the top ten carry less than 20%. Sequenced sample: blood. Receptor source: an older woman in good health.

The sample holds a few counts of this clonotype. The chain employs TRBV4-3 and TRBJ1-3; D is uncertain. V was trimmed by 1 base and J by 0 bases, leaving 10 bases between them. This CDR3 contains 16 residues. Germline V lookup: CDR1 LGHNA, CDR2 YSLEER. The CDR3 loop is CASSQGSSASGNTIYF. The CDR3 DNA reads TGCGCCAGCAGCCAAGGTTCCAGCGCCTCTGGAAACACCATATATTTT.

This clonotype was detected ten times or more. The chain employs TRBV20-1 and TRBJ2-5; possibly TRBD2 for D (6 bases). CDR1 is DFQATT and CDR2 is SNEGSKA in the germline V gene (reference sequence). V lost 6 bases, J lost 2 bases, and 16 bases lay in between. This CDR3 spans 14 amino acids. The CDR3 loop reads CSAGPSSAQETQYF. Written as DNA, the CDR3 is TGCAGTGCAGGACCCTCTAGCGCACAAGAGACCCAGTACTTC.

The rearrangement joins TRBV12-3 or TRBV12-4 to TRBJ2-1; D remains unclear. The end of the DNA is better explained by TRBJ2-7, so the J call may be wrong. The CDR3 has 14 residues. The CDR3 sequence: CASSLNSASYEQYF. The CDR3 nucleotides are TGTGCCAGCAGTTTAAATTCCGCCTCCTACGAGCAGTACTTC.

The chain employs TRBV20-1 and TRBJ2-1, with 8 bases aligning to TRBD2. The germline CDR1 and CDR2 sequences are DFQATT and SNEGSKA (reference sequence). The CDR3 has 12 residues. Unmatched junction bases numbered 5, after V lost 7 bases and J lost 6 bases. CDR3 coding DNA: TGCAGTGGAGGGACTAGGGGCAATGAGCAGTTCTTC. Translation gives CSGGTRGNEQFF.

This clonotype was observed a few times. The CDR3 loop reads CASSVVGGVTEAFF. CDR3 in DNA: TGTGCCAGCAGCGTAGTCGGAGGGGTCACTGAAGCTTTCTTT. The chain employs TRBV9 and TRBJ1-1, with a tentative D call TRBD1 (5 bases). V shed 0 bases and J shed 4 bases, with 10 bases lying between them. Germline V gene data show CDR1 as SGDLS and CDR2 as YYNGEE. There are 14 residues in the CDR3.

V usage is TRBV7-9 and J usage is TRBJ1-1; possibly TRBD1 for D (6 bases). The CDR3 extends over 14 amino acids. Germline CDR1 SEHNR, CDR2 FQNEAQ (reference sequence). Trimming left V 5 bases short and J 7 bases short, with 17 bases between. CDR3 in amino acids: CASSQAGGPNEAFF. Here the CDR3 DNA reads TGTGCCAGCAGCCAGGCCGGGGGCCCCAATGAAGCTTTCTTT.

This clonotype was observed a few times. This chain joins TRBV29-1 and TRBJ2-5; 10 bases map to TRBD1. Germline V lookup: CDR1 SQVTM, CDR2 ANQGSEA. This CDR3 spans 14 amino acids. Unmatched junction bases numbered 9, after V lost 6 bases and J lost 5 bases. CDR3 residues: CSVTGTGVWETQYF. The CDR3 region has the DNA TGCAGCGTCACCGGGACAGGGGTTTGGGAGACCCAGTACTTC.

In this sample, this clonotype turned up many times. The V call is TRBV20-1, the J call TRBJ2-5; D not certain. V gave up 5 bases and J gave up 5 bases, with 18 bases separating them. This CDR3 has 14 amino acids. The germline CDR1 and CDR2 sequences are DFQATT and SNEGSKA (reference sequence). The CDR3 DNA sequence: TGCAGTGCTCGCCCTCCTACGAGAACTGAGACCCAGTACTTC. This gives the protein CSARPPTRTETQYF.

This clonotype showed up just a few times. The V gene is TRBV2, the J gene TRBJ2-6, with TRBD1 matching 10 bases. This CDR3 has 19 residues. The germline V gene has CDR1 SNHLY and CDR2 FYNNEI. The trim removed 5 bases at V and 0 bases at J, leaving 10 bases unmatched. The CDR3 here is CASSRGQGSFDSGANVLTF. DNA of the CDR3: TGTGCCAGCAGTAGGGGACAGGGGTCCTTCGACTCTGGGGCCAACGTCCTGACTTTC.

The V and J genes are TRBV4-3 and TRBJ1-6, with D perhaps matching TRBD1 (5 bases). V dropped 0 bases and J dropped 7 bases, with 10 bases sitting between them. The length of the CDR3 is 15 residues. The germline CDR1 and CDR2 sequences are LGHNA and YSLEER. The CDR3 is CASSQDPRENSPLHF. CDR3 in DNA: TGCGCCAGCAGCCAAGATCCCAGGGAGAATTCACCCCTCCACTTT.

The V call is TRBV7-2, the J call TRBJ2-7; 7 bases match TRBD1. Trimming took 5 bases from V and 2 from J; bases not matched to a gene: 9. The CDR3 contains 15 residues. Germline V gives CDR1 SGHTA, CDR2 FQGNSA. The CDR3 here is CASSDPSQGAYEQYF. Written as DNA, the CDR3 is TGTGCCAGCAGCGATCCCTCGCAGGGGGCCTACGAGCAGTACTTC.

The chain carries TRBV12-3 or TRBV12-4 and TRBJ2-3; no definite D call. The CDR3 loop spans 14 amino acids. The V gene lost 5 bases and the J gene lost 2 bases, with 11 bases spanning the gap. Written as DNA, the CDR3 is TGTGCCAGCAGTATAAACAGCGACACAGATACGCAGTATTTT. This translates into CASSINSDTDTQYF.

This clonotype was counted a few times. The V and J genes are TRBV4-3 and TRBJ2-7; D gene unclear. This CDR3 region has 14 residues. Germline V gene data show CDR1 as LGHNA and CDR2 as YSLEER. Trimming took 0 bases from V and 5 from J, leaving 11 bases between them. DNA of the CDR3: TGCGCCAGCAGCCAAGATCCAGGATGGCACGAGCAGTACTTC. It codes for CASSQDPGWHEQYF.

The chain has TRBV20-1 and TRBJ1-3; D uncertain. Per the germline V gene, CDR1 is DFQATT and CDR2 is SNEGSKA (reference sequence). Between the trimmed V and J ends, which lost 0 bases and 2 bases, there was a span of 11 bases. The CDR3 sequence is 15 residues long. The CDR3 sequence: CSARDTVGPGNTIYF. The CDR3 DNA reads as TGCAGTGCTAGAGATACAGTAGGGCCTGGAAACACCATATATTTT.

This chain connects TRBV6-5 to TRBJ2-1, with 9 bases matching TRBD1. Germline assignment: CDR1 MNHEY and CDR2 SVGAGI. The junction had 10 bases not matched to a gene; V was cut back by 5 bases and J by 8 bases. This CDR3 region has 15 residues. Here the CDR3 reads CASSRTGQGVHEQFF. The CDR3 bases are TGTGCCAGCAGTCGTACGGGACAGGGTGTCCATGAGCAGTTCTTC.

This chain joins TRBV7-2 and TRBJ1-3, with D perhaps matching TRBD1 (6 bases). The CDR3 is made up of 16 amino acids. V lost 5 bases to trimming and J lost 4 bases, with 18 bases between them. Germline values: CDR1 SGHTA, CDR2 FQGNSA. The CDR3 is CASSRTGSSAGNTIYF. The DNA for the CDR3 is TGTGCCAGCAGCAGAACAGGGTCCTCGGCCGGAAACACCATATATTTT. The whole variable domain, filled in from reference TRBV7-2 and TRBJ1-3, reads GAGVSQSPSNKVTEKGKDVELRCDPISGHTALYWYRQSLGQGLEFLIYFQGNSAPDKSGLPSDRFSAERTGGSVSTLTIQRTQQEDSAVYLCASSRTGSSAGNTIYFGEGSWLTVV.

Note on this clonotype: A junction boundary mismatches the germline segment, possibly from a read error. V is TRBV29-1 and J is TRBJ2-2, with 9 bases lining up with TRBD2. This CDR3 spans 14 amino acids. Per the germline V gene, CDR1 is SQVTM and CDR2 is ANQGSEA. As DNA, the CDR3 is TGCAGCGTACTTCTTAGCGGGGGAACCGGGGAGCCGTTTTTT. It yields the protein CSVLLSGGTGEPFF.

V is TRBV5-1 and J is TRBJ2-1, with 14 bases fitting TRBD2. The CDR3 extends over 20 amino acids. Unmatched junction bases numbered 12, after V lost 3 bases and J lost 1 base. CDR1 is SGHRS and CDR2 is YFSETQ in the germline V gene. CDR3 sequence: CASSWAGTSGGVTSYNEQFF. The CDR3, as DNA: TGCGCCAGCAGCTGGGCCGGGACTAGCGGGGGCGTAACATCCTACAATGAGCAGTTCTTC. The full variable domain, in which reference TRBV5-1 and TRBJ2-1 provide the parts outside the CDR3, is KAGVTQTPRYLIKTRGQQVTLSCSPISGHRSVSWYQQTPGQGLQFLFEYFSETQRNKGNFPGRFSGRQFSNSRSEMNVSTLELGDSALYLCASSWAGTSGGVTSYNEQFFGPGTRLTVL.

The chain has TRBV4-2 and TRBJ2-2, with D perhaps matching TRBD2 (5 bases). The germline V gene encodes CDR1 LGHNA and CDR2 YNFKEQ. The ends were cut back, 1 base at V and 5 bases at J, with 17 bases in the middle. The CDR3 consists of 17 residues. CDR3 loop: CASSQVQEALSTGELFF. Written as DNA, the CDR3 is TGTGCCAGCAGCCAAGTTCAGGAGGCCCTTAGTACCGGGGAGCTGTTTTTT.

The chain links TRBV7-9 to TRBJ2-5; D perhaps matches TRBD1 (6 bases). The CDR3 covers 17 residues. Germline values: CDR1 SEHNR, CDR2 FQNEAQ (reference sequence). V was cut by 1 base and J by 1 base, with 16 bases left in between. The CDR3 coding sequence is TGTGCCAGCAGCTTAGTGAACAGGGAGAGGGCCCAAGAGACCCAGTACTTC. It yields the protein CASSLVNRERAQETQYF.

This rearrangement joins TRBV20-1 to TRBJ2-1; 7 nucleotides match TRBD2. V lost 0 bases, J lost 0 bases, and 8 bases stayed unmatched. CDR1 and CDR2 (germline): DFQATT, SNEGSKA (reference sequence). The CDR3 contains 17 residues. The CDR3 sequence: CSARDRAGRSSYNEQFF. Here the CDR3 DNA reads TGCAGTGCTAGAGACCGAGCGGGGCGAAGCTCCTACAATGAGCAGTTCTTC.

The rearrangement joins TRBV18 to TRBJ2-1, with D possibly matching TRBD2 (6 bases). The CDR3 has 13 residues. From germline, CDR1 is KGHSH and CDR2 LQKENI. The V and J ends lost 2 bases and 9 bases respectively, with 11 bases between them. The CDR3 DNA reads as TGTGCCAGCTCACCATTCGGGGGATCTGAGCAGTTCTTC. Protein sequence: CASSPFGGSEQFF.